This entry describes one TCR beta chain. Its antigen remains undetermined. The observed sequence ends 3 residues before the CDR3 terminus, with the missing tail filled in from the germline J gene. For CDR1 and CDR2, the germline V gene (reference sequence) lists LNHDA and SQIVND. The CDR3 runs 16 amino acids, cysteine and phenylalanine included. The DNA covers only part of the CDR3, 39 bases in frame from base 1. For this chain, trimming is 1 base at the V end and 0 bases at the J end, and the number of junction bases without a gene match is 4. This record belongs to a study of T cells in women clearing cervical HPV infection (dated by TCRdb to between 2017 and 2018). For the study in its entirety: The cases were 20 to 25 women with histologically confirmed HPV16-related CIN3 or worse, and 2 of those women had invasive cancers. Controls were 25 or so women whose single incident HPV16 infection cleared within 12 months without precancer or cancer developing. Blood from cases was collected at the visit where the lesion was first found, while blood from controls was collected once the infection could no longer be detected. Among cases, blood sampling occurred a median of 149 days after lesion detection, with an interquartile range of roughly 90 to 200 days. HLA typing was available for only a few women, so HLA type could not be excluded as a confounder. An exploratory proof-of-principle case-control study, nested within the Guanacaste HPV Natural History Study in Costa Rica, was conducted to compare TCR repertoires across cervical HPV16 outcomes. Cases and controls were matched on year of sample collection and on age within five years. Cases had a median age of about 34 years compared with 37 to 45 for controls, and baseline characteristics showed no significant differences between the groups. In the parent cohort, about 10,000 women aged 18 or older were enrolled in Guanacaste, Costa Rica, during about 1992 to 1994 and then followed for around seven years. Five blinded duplicates per group were added as quality controls, giving some 60 samples: 50 or so participants and some ten replicates. What the authors observed across the whole study: Cases were distinguished from controls with an estimated AUC of 0.65 to 0.85 by random forest classifiers combining richness and V gene abundances. Because the number of T cells per sample was unknown, the richness differences could reflect varying T-cell content rather than repertoire biology. TRBV6-7 relative abundance was lower in cases than in controls (around 0.11% versus 0.16%; Bonferroni P = 0.0008). Whether associations preceded infection or resulted from infection could not be shown with the cross-sectional design, and effector/memory subsets and HPV-specific T cells were not isolated. CIN3+ cases had significantly higher TCR repertoire richness than controls across sequencing depths, but evenness did not differ between the groups.

TCR beta CDR3 regions were amplified by multiplex PCR using the immunoSEQ assay from an average of 1200 ng genomic DNA per sample. To correct primer bias, the assay used a complete synthetic TCR repertoire to set an amplification baseline. The amplicons were sequenced on the Illumina platform. Under the source paper's analysis protocol: Error correction of the sequences involved clustering with frequency ratios plus a modified nearest-neighbor algorithm, after which the sequences were analyzed in the immunoSEQ Analyzer using IMGT gene definitions. At each rarefaction depth, TCR richness and evenness were averaged across 20 rarefaction repeats, and any sample with fewer sequences than the depth was left out. Wilcoxon rank sum tests with FDR correction were used to compare relative abundances of V, D and J genes between the groups. For the blinded duplicates, the intraclass correlation was over 95% for TCR richness and averaged about 76% across about 70 gene segments. Not all clones reach the TCRdb copy of this immuneACCESS table, which keeps in-frame sequences only. Checked studies attribute under half of the gap to unresolved V genes and leave the rest unexplained. The V and J calls and clone size were taken over from that table, and D and trimming were inferred from the DNA. Per the sample table, the count is under 40,000 clones. The top ten constitute roughly 4.2% of the sample.

Every participant had a single incident cervical HPV16 infection, and prevalent HPV16 infections were excluded. Cervical HPV DNA was detected with MY09/MY11 PCR, and genotyping was done with dot-blot hybridization. Roughly 15 mL of heparinized blood were centrifuged, and the buffy coat was aliquoted, frozen at -30°C, then stored at -80°C. QIAGEN kits were used to extract genomic DNA from buffy coat specimens. This clonotype was sampled from a woman between 18 and 69 years old with a cervical HPV16 infection that either progressed to CIN3+ or cleared (not recorded which). The sequenced material came from blood buffy coat. This chain joins TRBV19 to TRBJ2-7, and 9 junction bases match TRBD2. Partial CDR3 DNA: TGTGCCAGTAGTATAGGGAGCGGGGGGACCTCCTACGAG. The encoded protein is CASSIGSGGTSYE. The complete CDR3 protein is CASSIGSGGTSYEQYF.